The T cell receptor (beta chain) described here comes from a study of chemoradiotherapy in HPV16-positive cancers (dated by TCRdb to 2021 to 2024). At the level of the whole study: Candidate HPV-specific T-cell clones and common TCR motifs were defined through functional T-cell assays on cells from a couple of HPV16-positive patients. TCR repertoires from 86 patients with HPV-related cancers were then used to track the candidate HPV-specific TCRs and motifs. The study set out to ask whether T-cell immunity against the HPV oncoproteins E6 and E7 changes over the course of chemoradiotherapy and whether that immunity affects survival. Here is what the overall study found, with its caveats: In HPV16-positive patients, expansion of HPV-responsive T cells during chemoradiotherapy was associated with improved recurrence-free survival. The functional definition of HPV-specific T cells was derived from only a couple of HPV16-positive patients, and the survival association was reported for HPV16-positive patients. Expansion of candidate HPV-specific clones and E7-related TCR motifs was observed in the tumor microenvironment during treatment, whereas no such expansion was observed for non-HPV-specific T cells.

Repertoires were sampled repeatedly over the course of chemoradiotherapy, so clonal expansion could be followed in the tumor microenvironment. Remarks on this clone: Its binding antigen is unknown. One base away there is no much larger clone; base qualities are not given.

Library method: the immunoSEQ multiplex PCR assay. The table comes from immuneACCESS by way of TCRdb, which keeps in-frame sequences with V and J called. Part of the clones is missing from these tables; in studies checked, under half for an unresolved V gene and the rest for unknown reasons. In this sample the table shows about 11,000 clones, 65% to 85% of which occur a single time. The ten largest clones add up to under 7.5% of the sample. For this chain, trimming is 6 bases at the V end and 7 bases at the J end, and the number of junction bases without a gene match is 8. The CDR3 sequence holds 14 residues, the cysteine and phenylalanine included. Here the CDR3 DNA is all that survives: 42 bases in frame from base 1. According to the germline V gene, CDR1 reads SQVTM and CDR2 reads ANQGSEA.

The sample here was taken from a patient who underwent chemoradiotherapy. The receptor was derived from a human donor with HPV-associated anogenital cancer. The chain was built from TRBV29-1 and TRBJ2-1; TRBD2 aligns with 11 central bases. The CDR3 is CSVELAGEGNEQFF. The DNA reads TGCAGCGTAGAACTAGCGGGAGAGGGGAATGAGCAGTTCTTC.